Only a few counts were recorded for the clone carrying this T cell receptor (beta chain). The antigen is undetermined. The CDR3 contains 16 residues. The V segment lost 5 bases and the J segment 0 bases; nucleotides outside the gene matches: 9. This sample is part of a study of identical twins. One entry per CDR3 protein, called by TCRdb with MiXCR from the 5' RACE reads. The table records 750,000 to 950,000 distinct CDR3 sequences, roughly an eighth of them present only once. General study points: Fewer insertions were carried by abundant cord blood beta clonotypes, but none was seen in memory repertoires. Invariant T cells like MAIT and iNKT could partly confound the zero-insertion analyses. Findings came from cross-sectional statistics, without long-term follow-up of donors.

Healthy Caucasian donors formed the entire cohort. Separately, the same data were catalogued under a study of yellow fever vaccine responses in identical twins.

The receptor comes from a woman aged 18 to 35 in good health. The sequenced material came from PBMCs. The chain is built from TRBV12-3 or TRBV12-4 and TRBJ1-2; TRBD1 aligns across 7 bases. This CDR3 is CASSTTGKPSNYGYTF. The CDR3 DNA reads TGTGCCAGCAGTACGACAGGGAAACCATCTAACTATGGCTACACCTTC.